Shown below are 19 T cell receptor beta chains from a single sample sequenced in a study of cytomegalovirus exposure and HLA in healthy donors. Researchers ran the PCR with 60 Vbeta and 13 Jbeta primers. The method was immunoSEQ multiplex PCR; TCRdb's version includes in-frame clones alone and lacks a portion of them. The sample shows about 160,000 clones, roughly 90% of them seen only once. Sequenced: PBMCs. The source is a woman under 30 in good health and CMV-seronegative.

This clone occurred a few times. This rearrangement joins TRBV6-1 to TRBJ1-4; D unresolved. Germline loops: CDR1 MNHNS, CDR2 SASEGT. The CDR3 spans 15 residues. V was pared by 0 bases and J by 7 bases, with 12 bases between. The CDR3 coding sequence is TGTGCCAGCAGTGAAGCGGCGGTCTACGCTGAAAAACTGTTTTTT. Amino acid sequence: CASSEAAVYAEKLFF.

The chain combines TRBV28 with TRBJ2-7, with TRBD2 matching over 8 bases. CDR1 and CDR2 (germline): MDHEN, SYDVKM. V lost 5 bases and J lost 2; bases outside the gene matches: 5. The CDR3 runs 14 residues. The CDR3 sequence is CASSPSGGPYEQYF. CDR3 in DNA: TGTGCCAGCAGTCCGAGCGGGGGCCCCTACGAGCAGTACTTC. Drawing the rest from reference TRBV28 and TRBJ2-7, the complete variable domain is DVKVTQSSRYLVKRTGEKVFLECVQDMDHENMFWYRQDPGLGLRLIYFSYDVKMKEKGDIPEGYSVSREKKERFSLILESASTNQTSMYLCASSPSGGPYEQYFGPGTRLTVT.

The chain's CDR3 is CASSYSGGKWSSYEQYF. As DNA, the CDR3 is TGTGCCAGCAGTTATAGCGGGGGGAAATGGAGCTCCTACGAGCAGTACTTC. This chain connects TRBV5-5 to TRBJ2-7, with 10 bases matching TRBD2. The CDR3 spans 17 residues. The trim removed 5 bases at V and 0 bases at J, leaving 11 bases unmatched. Germline-derived CDR1 and CDR2 are SGHKS and YYEKEE (reference sequence).

The chain has TRBV28 and TRBJ2-7; no reliable D call. Trimming stripped 6 bases from V and 0 bases from J, with 12 bases between. This CDR3 region has 14 residues. Germline V gene sequence: CDR1 MDHEN, CDR2 SYDVKM. This CDR3 reads CASSPIPASYEQYF. The DNA of the CDR3 is TGTGCCAGCAGCCCTATCCCTGCCTCCTACGAGCAGTACTTC.

The CDR3 bases are TGTGCCAGCAGGGGGACAGGGAGGCCAGAGACCCAGTACTTC. As protein: CASRGTGRPETQYF. The chain uses TRBV5-4 and TRBJ2-5, with TRBD1 identical over 9 bases. After removal of 5 bases from V and 4 bases from J, the junction contained 6 bases not matched to a gene. Germline CDR1 is SGHNT and CDR2 is YYREEE (reference sequence). The CDR3 has 14 amino acids.

The CDR3 loop is CAWSQGRPSYEQYF. CDR3 nucleotides: TGTGCCTGGAGCCAGGGCAGACCTTCCTACGAGCAGTACTTC. V gene TRBV30 combines with J gene TRBJ2-7, with TRBD1 as a possible D gene (5 bases). The CDR3 is 14 residues long. Germline V gives CDR1 GTSNPN, CDR2 SVGIG (reference sequence). The V gene lost 3 bases and the J gene lost 1 base, with 13 bases spanning the gap.

The chain combines TRBV2 with TRBJ1-5, with D possibly matching TRBD1 (5 bases). The CDR3 contains 12 residues. V was pared by 7 bases and J by 3 bases, with 7 bases between. Germline CDR1 is SNHLY and CDR2 is FYNNEI. In nucleotides, the CDR3 is TGTGCCAGCACACAGGCCAATCAGCCCCAGCATTTT. Its protein product is CASTQANQPQHF.

The V gene is TRBV27, the J gene TRBJ2-7; TRBD1 agrees at 8 bases. V lost 5 bases to trimming and J lost 3 bases; unmatched junction nucleotides: 6. Germline V lookup: CDR1 MNHEY, CDR2 SMNVEV (reference sequence). The CDR3 is 14 amino acids. The CDR3 DNA follows: TGTGCCAGCAGTCCGACAGGGGTTGACTACGAGCAGTACTTC. Translation: CASSPTGVDYEQYF.

V and J are TRBV19 and TRBJ1-5; D gene unclear. Germline V gene data show CDR1 as LNHDA and CDR2 as SQIVND (reference sequence). Trimming removed 0 bases at V and 7 bases at J, with 13 bases between. The CDR3 contains 15 residues. CDR3 protein: CASSIDEGGFQPQHF. CDR3 DNA sequence: TGTGCCAGTAGTATAGATGAGGGCGGATTCCAGCCCCAGCATTTT.

This chain joins TRBV7-2 and TRBJ2-1; 7 nucleotides align to TRBD2. After removal of 2 bases from V and 8 bases from J, the junction contained 6 bases not matched to a gene. The CDR3 extends over 14 amino acids. Germline assignment: CDR1 SGHTA and CDR2 FQGNSA. The CDR3 coding sequence is TGTGCCAGCAGCTTATTCGGGACTACCGATGAGCAGTTCTTC. Amino acid sequence: CASSLFGTTDEQFF.

The chain carries TRBV19 and TRBJ2-3, with D possibly matching TRBD1 (6 bases). CDR3 length: 18 residues. V lost 4 bases and J lost 2, with 22 bases in between. Germline CDR1 and CDR2: LNHDA and SQIVND (reference sequence). This chain's CDR3 is CASSTLPTGRGVTDTQYF. The CDR3 DNA reads TGTGCCAGTAGTACCCTGCCGACAGGCCGAGGGGTCACAGATACGCAGTATTTT.

The chain joins TRBV6-5 to TRBJ1-2, with D tentatively TRBD1 (5 bases). In germline, CDR1 is MNHEY, CDR2 SVGAGI. The CDR3 totals 15 residues. The germline V and J ends were trimmed by 8 bases and 4 bases, with 20 bases remaining between them. Here the CDR3 reads CASSPAGEWIYGYTF. Here the CDR3 DNA reads TGTGCCAGCTCCCCGGCGGGGGAATGGATCTATGGCTACACCTTC.

V gene TRBV2 combines with J gene TRBJ2-7; 11 bases fit TRBD1. The CDR3 sequence is 16 residues long. Germline assignment: CDR1 SNHLY and CDR2 FYNNEI. Trimming took 6 bases from V and 2 from J; bases not matched to a gene: 9. CDR3 nucleotides: TGTGCCAGCAGACTCAACCCGGGACAGGGGGCCTACGAGCAGTACTTC. Translated: CASRLNPGQGAYEQYF.

The rearrangement links TRBV6-5 to TRBJ1-6, with a possible D match to TRBD1 (6 bases). The germline gives CDR1 MNHEY, CDR2 SVGAGI. V shed 5 bases and J shed 9 bases, with 8 bases lying between them. The CDR3 contains 12 residues. DNA for the CDR3: TGTGCCAGCAGTCAGGGGAGTTCACCCCTCCACTTT. It specifies CASSQGSSPLHF.

The chain employs TRBV10-1 and TRBJ2-7, with 10 bases aligning to TRBD1. CDR3 length: 17 amino acids. Germline lookup yields CDR1 WNHNN and CDR2 SYGVQD (reference sequence). With V trimmed by 1 base and J by 5 bases, 11 bases remained unmatched. The DNA of the CDR3 is TGCGCCAGCAGTGAGTTCGGGACGCGGGACAGGGGCCACGAGCAGTACTTC. Residues: CASSEFGTRDRGHEQYF.

The chain recombines TRBV27 with TRBJ2-7, with 7 bases lining up with TRBD1. With V trimmed by 1 base and J by 2 bases, 14 bases remained unmatched. Germline lookup yields CDR1 MNHEY and CDR2 SMNVEV (reference sequence). The CDR3 has 18 residues. The DNA of the CDR3 is TGTGCCAGCAGTTTATTGCCTAGGGGGCAGGGGGAAGCCTACGAGCAGTACTTC. It codes for CASSLLPRGQGEAYEQYF.

This rearrangement joins TRBV28 to TRBJ2-3, with D perhaps TRBD2 (5 bases). CDR3 length: 16 amino acids. V lost 4 bases and J 2 bases, leaving 16 bases between the germline ends. From germline, CDR1 is MDHEN and CDR2 SYDVKM. Here the CDR3 DNA reads TGTGCCAGCAGTTCCGGACTCCTTAGAGACACAGATACGCAGTATTTT. Protein product: CASSSGLLRDTDTQYF.

V gene TRBV4-2 combines with J gene TRBJ2-7; 7 bases fit TRBD2. CDR3 length equals 15 residues. The germline V gene encodes CDR1 LGHNA and CDR2 YNFKEQ. The V segment lost 2 bases and the J segment 0 bases; nucleotides outside the gene matches: 4. CDR3 loop: CASSQREGSSYEQYF. Written as DNA, the CDR3 is TGTGCCAGCAGCCAAAGGGAGGGCAGCTCCTACGAGCAGTACTTC.

The V call is TRBV30, the J call TRBJ1-2; D might be TRBD1 (5 bases). The CDR3 length is 11 residues. V lost 1 base and J 7 bases, leaving 7 bases between the germline ends. Germline V gene data show CDR1 as GTSNPN and CDR2 as SVGIG (reference sequence). The chain's CDR3 is CAWSGGVGYTF. The CDR3 coding sequence is TGTGCCTGGAGTGGGGGGGTTGGCTACACCTTC.